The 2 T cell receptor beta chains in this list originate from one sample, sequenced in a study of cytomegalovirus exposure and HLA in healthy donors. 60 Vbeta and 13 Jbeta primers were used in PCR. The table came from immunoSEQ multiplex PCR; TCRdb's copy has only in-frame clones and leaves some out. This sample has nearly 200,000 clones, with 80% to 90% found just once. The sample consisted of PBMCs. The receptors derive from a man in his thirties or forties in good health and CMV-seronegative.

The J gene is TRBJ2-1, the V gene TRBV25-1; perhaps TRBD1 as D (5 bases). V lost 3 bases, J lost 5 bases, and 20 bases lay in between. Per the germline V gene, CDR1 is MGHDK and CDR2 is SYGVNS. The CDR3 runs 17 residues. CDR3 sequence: CASSDPPILGRDNEQFF. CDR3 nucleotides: TGTGCCAGCAGTGATCCCCCTATTCTTGGCAGGGACAATGAGCAGTTCTTC.

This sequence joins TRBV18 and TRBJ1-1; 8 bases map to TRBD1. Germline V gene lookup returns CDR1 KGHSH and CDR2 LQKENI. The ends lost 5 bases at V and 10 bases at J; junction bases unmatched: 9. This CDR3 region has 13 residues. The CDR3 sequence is CASSADRDSRAFF. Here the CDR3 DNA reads TGTGCCAGCTCAGCGGACAGGGACAGTAGAGCTTTCTTT. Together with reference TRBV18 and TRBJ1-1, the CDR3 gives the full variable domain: NAGVMQNPRHLVRRRGQEARLRCSPMKGHSHVYWYRQLPEEGLKFMVYLQKENIIDESGMPKERFSAEFPKEGPSILRIQQVVRGDSAAYFCASSADRDSRAFFGQGTRLTVV.